The TCR beta chain described here comes from a study of T cell repertoires in cytomegalovirus infection (dated by TCRdb to about 2019). Broadly, across the study: Because public TCR beta signatures pointed to carriage of CMV infection together with the matching HLA type, the HLA type of each donor mattered for the analysis. Study-wide findings and limitations: The ex vivo response was dominated by HLA-C-restricted CMV-specific TCR beta clonotypes, which also provided the single most frequent clonotype in two of eight donors. Cumulative frequency of public TCR beta family members discriminated carriers of CMV infection plus the relevant HLA type in this cohort and an independent approximately 400-donor cohort.

The cysteine opens and the phenylalanine closes a CDR3 of 15 amino acids. Just CDR3 DNA is preserved here, 45 bases in frame from base 1. From a lookup of the germline V gene (reference sequence), CDR1 and CDR2 are SEHNR and FQNEAQ. V is shortened by 5 bases, J by 2 bases, and the region joining them spans 16 bases. TCRdb records Illumina HiSeq 1500 as the sequencer. TCRdb ran its own pipeline on the public reads, namely fastp trimming at Q25 and MiXCR clone calling, and kept in-frame beta chains. Rows merge per CDR3 protein into single entries with the most common DNA and genes. The sample table lists about 68,000 distinct CDR3 sequences, around 21% of them with a count of one. The ten most abundant clones make up over 70% of the sample. This clonotype appeared many times. Its antigen is unknown. Per-base qualities were not stored, and no clone one base away is much larger.

This receptor was obtained from a human donor in good health (CMV status not recorded). Some clones in this sample may be carry-over from other donors' samples. The chain is encoded by TRBV7-9 joined to TRBJ2-7, and the D gene may be TRBD1, 6 bases matching. Sequencing was performed on PBMCs, sequenced either directly or after in vitro stimulation (not recorded which). The sequence in DNA is TGTGCCAGCAGCCCGTGGGACACCCCCGCCTACGAGCAGTACTTC. The encoded protein is CASSPWDTPAYEQYF.